The entry below describes one TCR beta chain. Its specificity is unknown. The source of the sample is a study of Ad26.COV2.S vaccination and SARS-CoV-2 variants. Whole-study context: Donor was assigned to the Ad26.COV2.S arm of trial COV1001. The authors gave Ad26.COV2.S intramuscularly, either once or twice 56 days apart. Study-wide points: Non-spike TCR breadth showed similarity between vaccine and placebo recipients.

Only in-frame clones appear in the TCRdb table, and some are missing; sequencing was by immunoSEQ multiplex PCR. The sample records approximately 400,000 clones, around four fifths being singletons. Germline values: CDR1 LNHDA, CDR2 SQIVND (reference sequence). The CDR3 is made up of 16 amino acids. The junction had 6 bases not matched to a gene; V was cut back by 0 bases and J by 1 base. Treatment: around 19 received Ad26.COV2.S at low or high dose, single or two shots; about 5 received placebo; per-sample allocation not given. Collection of the samples took place on day 63 after the first injection of vaccine or placebo. Boston supplied an adult donor aged 18-55 years.

The sequencing used peripheral blood, collected in a trial of Ad26.COV2.S vaccine versus placebo. The TCR originated in a person between 18 and 59 years old who received the Ad26.COV2.S COVID-19 vaccine or a placebo. The V gene is TRBV19, the J gene TRBJ2-7; 7 bases map to TRBD1. CDR3 nucleotides: TGTGCCAGTAGTATAGATCCGGGCAGGGGGTCCTACGAGCAGTACTTC. Amino acid sequence: CASSIDPGRGSYEQYF.